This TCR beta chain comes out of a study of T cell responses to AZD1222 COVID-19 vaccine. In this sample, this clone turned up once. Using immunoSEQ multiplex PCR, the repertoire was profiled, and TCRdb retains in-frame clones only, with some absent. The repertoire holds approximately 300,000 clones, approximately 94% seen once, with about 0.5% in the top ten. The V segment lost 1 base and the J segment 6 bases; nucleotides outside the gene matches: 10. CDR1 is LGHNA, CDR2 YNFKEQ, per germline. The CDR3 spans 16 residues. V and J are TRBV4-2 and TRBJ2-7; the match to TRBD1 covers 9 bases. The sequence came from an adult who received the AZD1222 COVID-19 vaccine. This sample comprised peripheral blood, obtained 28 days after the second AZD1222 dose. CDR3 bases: TGTGCCAGCAGCCAAGCTTTAGGACAGGGGTCACGCGAGCAGTACTTC. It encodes CASSQALGQGSREQYF.